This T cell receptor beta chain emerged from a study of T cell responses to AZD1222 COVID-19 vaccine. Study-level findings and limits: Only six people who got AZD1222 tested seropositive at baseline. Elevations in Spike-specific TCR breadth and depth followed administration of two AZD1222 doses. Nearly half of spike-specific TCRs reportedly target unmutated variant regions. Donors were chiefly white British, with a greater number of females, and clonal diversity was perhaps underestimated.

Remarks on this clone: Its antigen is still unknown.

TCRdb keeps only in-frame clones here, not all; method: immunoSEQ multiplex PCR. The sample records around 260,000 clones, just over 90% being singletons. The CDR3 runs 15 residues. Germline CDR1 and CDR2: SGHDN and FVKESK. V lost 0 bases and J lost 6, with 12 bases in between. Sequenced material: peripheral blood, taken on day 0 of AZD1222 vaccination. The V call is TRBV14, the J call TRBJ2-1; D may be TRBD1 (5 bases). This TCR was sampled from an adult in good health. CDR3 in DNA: TGTGCCAGCAGCCAAGAGTGGGGCCCCTCCAATGAGCAGTTCTTC. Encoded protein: CASSQEWGPSNEQFF.